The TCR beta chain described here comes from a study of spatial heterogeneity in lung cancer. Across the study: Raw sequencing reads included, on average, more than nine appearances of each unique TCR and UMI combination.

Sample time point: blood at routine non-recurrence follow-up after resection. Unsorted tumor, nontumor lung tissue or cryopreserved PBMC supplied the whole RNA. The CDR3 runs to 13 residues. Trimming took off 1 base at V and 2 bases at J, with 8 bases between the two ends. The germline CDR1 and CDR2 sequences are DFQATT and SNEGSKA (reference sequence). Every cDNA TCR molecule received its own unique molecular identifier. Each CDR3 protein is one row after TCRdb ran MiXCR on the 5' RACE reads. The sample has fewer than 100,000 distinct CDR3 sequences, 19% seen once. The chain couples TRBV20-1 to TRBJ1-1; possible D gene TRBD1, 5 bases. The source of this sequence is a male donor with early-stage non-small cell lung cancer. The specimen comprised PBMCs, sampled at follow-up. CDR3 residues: CSARVGVNTEAFF. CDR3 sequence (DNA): TGCAGTGCTAGAGTGGGGGTAAACACTGAAGCTTTCTTT.